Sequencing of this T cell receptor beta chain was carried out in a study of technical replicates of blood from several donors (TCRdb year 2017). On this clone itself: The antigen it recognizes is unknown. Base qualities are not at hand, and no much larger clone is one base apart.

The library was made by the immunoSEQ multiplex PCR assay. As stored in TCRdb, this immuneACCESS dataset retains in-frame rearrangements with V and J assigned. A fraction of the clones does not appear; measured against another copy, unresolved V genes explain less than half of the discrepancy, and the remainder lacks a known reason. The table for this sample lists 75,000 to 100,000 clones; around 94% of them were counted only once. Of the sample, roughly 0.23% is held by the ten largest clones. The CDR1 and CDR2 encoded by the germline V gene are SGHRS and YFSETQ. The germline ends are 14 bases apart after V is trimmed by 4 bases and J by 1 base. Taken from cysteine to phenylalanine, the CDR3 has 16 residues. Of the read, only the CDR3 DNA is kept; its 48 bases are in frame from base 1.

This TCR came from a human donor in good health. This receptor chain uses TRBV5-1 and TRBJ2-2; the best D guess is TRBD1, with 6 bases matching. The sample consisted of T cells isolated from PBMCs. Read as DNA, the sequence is TGCGCCAGCAGCGAGCACACGGACAGGAACACCGGGGAGCTGTTTTTT. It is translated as CASSEHTDRNTGELFF.